One and the same sample provided the 14 T cell receptor beta chains below, sequenced in a study of T-cell reconstitution after alpha-beta-depleted transplantation in children. Preparation of the TCRbeta library used unique molecular identifiers. TCRdb recomputed calls from the PCR reads with MiXCR, one row per CDR3 protein. The table records tens of thousands of distinct CDR3 sequences, 7.5% to 10% of them present only once. This sample comprised PBMCs, mostly from graft donor cells, obtained 60 days after TCRalphabeta/CD19-depleted stem cell transplant. The receptors originated from a male patient aged 2 to 9 who had a stem cell transplant for chronic granulomatous disease, so the T cells may come from the graft donor.

V and J are TRBV10-1 and TRBJ2-3; 8 positions match TRBD1. The CDR3 has 14 residues. J lost 8 bases, V lost 4 bases, and 8 bases had no gene match. Germline V CDR1 and CDR2: WNHNN, SYGVQD (reference sequence). This chain's CDR3 is CASSVGTGLATQYF. The DNA for the CDR3 is TGCGCCAGCAGTGTGGGGACAGGCCTAGCTACGCAGTATTTT.

This clonotype was recorded many times. The chain combines TRBV12-3 or TRBV12-4 with TRBJ1-5; D possibly corresponds to TRBD1 (5 bases). The CDR3 spans 15 residues. With 4 bases removed from V and 0 bases from J, the gap between germline ends came to 10 bases. The CDR3 coding sequence is TGTGCCAGCAGTTATGGGGGGTATAGCAATCAGCCCCAGCATTTT. Translation gives CASSYGGYSNQPQHF.

This clonotype was detected ten times or more. The chain joins TRBV9 to TRBJ1-5; D is unresolved. Trimming took off 0 bases at V and 5 bases at J, with 6 bases between the two ends. From germline, CDR1 is SGDLS and CDR2 YYNGEE. The CDR3 extends over 13 amino acids. The CDR3 loop reads CASSVGLDQPQHF. The CDR3 DNA reads as TGTGCCAGCAGCGTAGGACTTGATCAGCCCCAGCATTTT.

This clonotype was seen many times. The chain is built from TRBV27 and TRBJ2-3, with 7 bases aligning to TRBD2. The CDR3 runs to 18 residues. J gave up 2 bases and V 6 bases, and 17 bases lay outside the gene matches. The germline gives CDR1 MNHEY, CDR2 SMNVEV (reference sequence). As DNA, the CDR3 is TGTGCCAGCAGGCCAAACCTCCGGGACTACCAAACCACAGATACGCAGTATTTT. Translating it yields CASRPNLRDYQTTDTQYF.

The sample holds many counts of this clonotype. Sequence at one end of the junction differs from germline and may be a read error. This chain uses TRBV20-1 with TRBJ2-3, with 9 bases identical to TRBD2. Germline V CDR1 and CDR2: DFQATT, SNEGSKA (reference sequence). The CDR3 length is 17 residues. This chain's CDR3 is CSARAGYDGTSKDTQYF. The CDR3 nucleotides read TGCAGTGCTAGGGCAGGGTATGATGGGACTAGCAAAGATACGCAGTATTTT.

In this sample, this clonotype turned up many times. The V and J genes are TRBV20-1 and TRBJ2-1; D is uncertain. CDR1 is DFQATT, CDR2 SNEGSKA, per germline (reference sequence). V lost 3 bases and J lost 3, with 21 bases in between. This CDR3 has 17 amino acids. The CDR3 region has the DNA TGCAGTGCTAGTTCCCTTCCGGCCCACCCCGGCTACAATGAGCAGTTCTTC. This sequence encodes CSASSLPAHPGYNEQFF.

This clonotype was detected ten times or more. J is TRBJ2-2 and V is TRBV27, with a tentative D call TRBD2 (5 bases). CDR1 MNHEY and CDR2 SMNVEV come from the germline V gene (reference sequence). The V and J ends lost 6 bases and 2 bases respectively, with 10 bases between them. CDR3 length equals 14 residues. CDR3 DNA sequence: TGTGCCAGCAGGAGGACTCTCAACACCGGGGAGCTGTTTTTT. It yields the protein CASRRTLNTGELFF.

This clonotype has a handful of counts. V is TRBV6-4 and J is TRBJ2-3; D may be TRBD2 (5 bases). This CDR3 comprises 16 residues. CDR1 and CDR2 from the germline V gene are MRHNA and SNTAGT. The V end lost 2 bases, the J end lost 1 base, and 13 bases lay between the germline ends. The CDR3 coding sequence is TGTGCCAGCAGTGACCGCACACTAGAGCGCACAGATACGCAGTATTTT. The encoded protein is CASSDRTLERTDTQYF.

The sample holds many counts of this clonotype. The V and J genes are TRBV28 and TRBJ2-1; TRBD2 aligns across 8 bases. CDR1 MDHEN and CDR2 SYDVKM come from the germline V gene. V was pared by 4 bases and J by 5 bases, with 10 bases of the junction left unmatched. This CDR3 is 16 amino acids long. The CDR3 is CASSSLSGSDNNEQFF. In DNA form, the CDR3 reads TGTGCCAGCAGTTCCCTGAGCGGGAGCGATAACAATGAGCAGTTCTTC.

In this sample, this clonotype turned up many times. The chain joins TRBV7-2 to TRBJ2-1; TRBD2 matches 8 bases. Germline V gene data show CDR1 as SGHTA and CDR2 as FQGNSA. The CDR3 runs 16 residues. The V gene end was trimmed by 5 bases and the J gene end by 10 bases; junction bases not matched to a gene: 16. As DNA, the CDR3 is TGTGCCAGCAGCAAACAGCCGCCGGGACTAGTAGGCGAGCAGTTCTTC. Its translation is CASSKQPPGLVGEQFF.

This clonotype was counted at least ten times. This chain links TRBV7-9 with TRBJ2-1, with D perhaps TRBD1 or TRBD2 (5 bases each). The CDR3 runs 13 residues. The V end lost 3 bases, the J end lost 5 bases, and 8 bases lay between the germline ends. In germline, CDR1 is SEHNR, CDR2 FQNEAQ (reference sequence). The CDR3 loop reads CASSFGTDNEQFF. The CDR3 DNA is TGTGCCAGCAGCTTTGGGACCGACAATGAGCAGTTCTTC.

This clonotype was recorded many times. The rearrangement links TRBV7-8 to TRBJ2-3, with D hard to call. The germline V gene has CDR1 SGHVS and CDR2 FQNEAQ. The V end lost 5 bases, the J end lost 6 bases, and 15 bases lay between the germline ends. CDR3 length: 14 amino acids. The CDR3 DNA is TGTGCCAGCAGCCCACTACCCCCTTATGATACGCAGTATTTT. As protein: CASSPLPPYDTQYF.

This clonotype occurred many times. V and J are TRBV20-1 and TRBJ2-1, with 9 bases lining up with TRBD2. The CDR3 extends over 14 amino acids. Germline trimming cut 5 bases from V and 3 bases from J; bases unmatched to any gene: 5. Germline lookup yields CDR1 DFQATT and CDR2 SNEGSKA (reference sequence). For the CDR3, the DNA is TGCAGTGCTCGAGCGGGAGGCCGCTACAATGAGCAGTTCTTC. It is translated as CSARAGGRYNEQFF.

There are a few counts of this clonotype. The chain uses TRBV19 and TRBJ2-3, with no clear D. The V end lost 9 bases, the J end lost 1 base, and 17 bases lay between the germline ends. This CDR3 is built from 15 residues. Germline values: CDR1 LNHDA, CDR2 SQIVND (reference sequence). For the CDR3, the DNA is TGTGCCAGCCGGTCGTTTGTGTTCGGCACAGATACGCAGTATTTT. The encoded protein is CASRSFVFGTDTQYF.